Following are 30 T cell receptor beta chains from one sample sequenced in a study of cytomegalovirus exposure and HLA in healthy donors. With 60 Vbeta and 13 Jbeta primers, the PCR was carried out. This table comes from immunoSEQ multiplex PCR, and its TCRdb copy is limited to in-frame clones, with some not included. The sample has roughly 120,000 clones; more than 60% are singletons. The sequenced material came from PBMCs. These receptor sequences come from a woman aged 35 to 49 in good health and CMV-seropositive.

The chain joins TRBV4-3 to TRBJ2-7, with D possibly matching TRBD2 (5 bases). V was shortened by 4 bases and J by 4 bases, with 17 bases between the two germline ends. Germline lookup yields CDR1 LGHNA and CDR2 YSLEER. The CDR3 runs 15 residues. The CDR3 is CASSLSAASTYEQYF. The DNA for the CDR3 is TGCGCCAGCAGCCTCTCCGCGGCTAGCACGTACGAGCAGTACTTC.

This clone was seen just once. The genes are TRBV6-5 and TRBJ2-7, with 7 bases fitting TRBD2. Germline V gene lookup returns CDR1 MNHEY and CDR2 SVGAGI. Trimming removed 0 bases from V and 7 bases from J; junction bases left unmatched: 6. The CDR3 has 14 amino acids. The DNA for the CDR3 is TGTGCCAGCAGTTACTCATGGGGGGGGGAAGAGCAGTACTTC. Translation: CASSYSWGGEEQYF.

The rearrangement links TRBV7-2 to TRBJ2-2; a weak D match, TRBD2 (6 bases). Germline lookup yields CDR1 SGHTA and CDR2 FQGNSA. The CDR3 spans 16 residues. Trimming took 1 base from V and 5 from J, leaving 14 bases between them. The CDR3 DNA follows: TGTGCCAGCAGCTTAGATGGAGGGATCCCGACCGGGGAGCTGTTTTTT. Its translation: CASSLDGGIPTGELFF.

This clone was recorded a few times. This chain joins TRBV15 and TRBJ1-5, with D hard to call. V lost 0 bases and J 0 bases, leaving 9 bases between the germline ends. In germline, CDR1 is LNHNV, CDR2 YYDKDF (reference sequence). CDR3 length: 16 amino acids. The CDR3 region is CATSRDPGNSNQPQHF. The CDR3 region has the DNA TGTGCCACCAGCAGAGATCCGGGAAATAGCAATCAGCCCCAGCATTTT.

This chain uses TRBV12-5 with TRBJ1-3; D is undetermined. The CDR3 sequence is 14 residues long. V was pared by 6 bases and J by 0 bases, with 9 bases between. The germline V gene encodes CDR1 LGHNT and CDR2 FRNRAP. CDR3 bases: TGTGCTAGTGGCAACGGAGACTCTGGAAACACCATATATTTT. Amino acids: CASGNGDSGNTIYF.

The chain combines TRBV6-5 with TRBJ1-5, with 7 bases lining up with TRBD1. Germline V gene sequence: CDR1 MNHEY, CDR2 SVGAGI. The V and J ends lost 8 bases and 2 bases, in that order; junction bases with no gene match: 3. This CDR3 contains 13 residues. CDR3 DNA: TGTGCCAGCCGGCAGGGGGGCAATCAGCCCCAGCATTTT. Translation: CASRQGGNQPQHF.

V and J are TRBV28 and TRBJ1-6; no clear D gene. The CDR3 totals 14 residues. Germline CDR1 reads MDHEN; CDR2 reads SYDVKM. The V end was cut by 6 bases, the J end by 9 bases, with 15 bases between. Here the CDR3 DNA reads TGTGCCAGCAGCTCGGTCCTTGGGAGTTCACCCCTCCACTTT. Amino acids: CASSSVLGSSPLHF.

CDR3 in amino acids: CASRRPGGSYGYTF. The CDR3 nucleotides read TGTGCCAGTAGGCGGCCAGGGGGGTCCTATGGCTACACCTTC. J is TRBJ1-2 and V is TRBV19, with 7 positions matching TRBD1. Germline assignment: CDR1 LNHDA and CDR2 SQIVND (reference sequence). The junction had 8 bases not matched to a gene; V was cut back by 6 bases and J by 4 bases. The CDR3 spans 14 residues.

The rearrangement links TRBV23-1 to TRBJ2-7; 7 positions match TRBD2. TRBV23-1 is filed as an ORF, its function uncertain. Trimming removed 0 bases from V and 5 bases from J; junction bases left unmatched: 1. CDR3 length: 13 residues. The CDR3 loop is CASSQSGGDEQYF. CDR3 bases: TGCGCCAGCAGTCAATCGGGGGGGGACGAGCAGTACTTC.

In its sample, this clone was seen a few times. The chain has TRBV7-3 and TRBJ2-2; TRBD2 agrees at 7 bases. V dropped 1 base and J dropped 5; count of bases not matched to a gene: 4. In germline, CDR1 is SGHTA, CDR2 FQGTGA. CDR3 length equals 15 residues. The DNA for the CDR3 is TGTGCCAGCAGCTTAAGGGGGACTACAACCGGGGAGCTGTTTTTT. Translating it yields CASSLRGTTTGELFF.

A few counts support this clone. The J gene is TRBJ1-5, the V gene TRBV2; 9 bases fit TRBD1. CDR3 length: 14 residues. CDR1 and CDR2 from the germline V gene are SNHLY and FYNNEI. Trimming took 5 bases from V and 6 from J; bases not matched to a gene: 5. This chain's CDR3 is CASSKTGGSQPQHF. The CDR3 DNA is TGTGCCAGCAGTAAGACAGGGGGTAGTCAGCCCCAGCATTTT. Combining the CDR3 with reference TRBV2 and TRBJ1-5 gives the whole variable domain EPEVTQTPSHQVTQMGQEVILRCVPISNHLYFYWYRQILGQKVEFLVSFYNNEISEKSEIFDDQFSVERPDGSNFTLKIRSTKLEDSAMYFCASSKTGGSQPQHFGDGTRLSIL.

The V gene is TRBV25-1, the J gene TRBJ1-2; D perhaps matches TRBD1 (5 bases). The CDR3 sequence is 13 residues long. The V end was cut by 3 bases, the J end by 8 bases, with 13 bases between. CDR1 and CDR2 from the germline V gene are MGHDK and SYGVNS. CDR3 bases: TGTGCCAGCAGTGACTACCAGGGTGGCGGCTACACCTTC. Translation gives CASSDYQGGGYTF.

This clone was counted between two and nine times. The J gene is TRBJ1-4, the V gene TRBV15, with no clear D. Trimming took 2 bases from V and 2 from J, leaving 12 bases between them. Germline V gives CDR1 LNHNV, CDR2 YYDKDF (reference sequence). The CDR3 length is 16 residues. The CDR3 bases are TGTGCCACCAGCAGACTGAGGGCAGATACTAATGAAAAACTGTTTTTT. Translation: CATSRLRADTNEKLFF. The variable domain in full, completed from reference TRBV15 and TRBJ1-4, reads DAMVIQNPRYQVTQFGKPVTLSCSQTLNHNVMYWYQQKSSQAPKLLFHYYDKDFNNEADTPDNFQSRRPNTSFCFLDIRSPGLGDTAMYLCATSRLRADTNEKLFFGSGTQLSVL.

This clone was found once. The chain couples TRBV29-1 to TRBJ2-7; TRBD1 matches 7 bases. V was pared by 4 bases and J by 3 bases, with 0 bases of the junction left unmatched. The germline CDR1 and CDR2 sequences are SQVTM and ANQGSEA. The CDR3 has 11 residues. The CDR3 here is CSVGDSYEQYF. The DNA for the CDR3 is TGCAGCGTTGGGGACAGCTACGAGCAGTACTTC.

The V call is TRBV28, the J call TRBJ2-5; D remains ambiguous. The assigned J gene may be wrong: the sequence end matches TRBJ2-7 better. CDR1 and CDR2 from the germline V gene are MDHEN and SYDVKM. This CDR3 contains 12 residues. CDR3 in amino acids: CASSLQVHEQYF. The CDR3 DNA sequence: TGTGCCAGCAGTTTGCAGGTCCACGAGCAGTACTTC.

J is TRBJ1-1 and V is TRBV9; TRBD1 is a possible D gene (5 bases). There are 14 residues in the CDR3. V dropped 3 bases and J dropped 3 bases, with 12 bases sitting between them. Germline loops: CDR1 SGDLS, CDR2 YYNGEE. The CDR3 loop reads CASSATDSYTEAFF. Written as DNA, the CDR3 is TGTGCCAGCAGCGCGACTGACAGTTACACTGAAGCTTTCTTT.

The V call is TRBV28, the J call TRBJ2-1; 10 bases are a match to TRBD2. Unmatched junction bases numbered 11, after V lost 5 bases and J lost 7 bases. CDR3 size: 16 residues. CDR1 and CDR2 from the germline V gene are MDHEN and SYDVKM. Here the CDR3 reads CASSPRGSGGKNEQFF. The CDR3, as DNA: TGTGCCAGCAGTCCGCGAGGTAGCGGGGGGAAGAATGAGCAGTTCTTC.

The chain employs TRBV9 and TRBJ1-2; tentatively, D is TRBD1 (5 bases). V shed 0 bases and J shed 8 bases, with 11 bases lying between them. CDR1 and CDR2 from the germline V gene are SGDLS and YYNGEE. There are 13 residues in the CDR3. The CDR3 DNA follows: TGTGCCAGCAGCGTAGGACAGTACGGAGGCTACACCTTC. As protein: CASSVGQYGGYTF.

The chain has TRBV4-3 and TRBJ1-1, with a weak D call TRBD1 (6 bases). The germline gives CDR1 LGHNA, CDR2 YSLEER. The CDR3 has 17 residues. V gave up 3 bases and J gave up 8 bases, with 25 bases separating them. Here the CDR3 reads CASSHLGGPGLRGEAFF. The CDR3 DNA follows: TGCGCCAGCAGCCACCTAGGGGGTCCAGGGCTAAGGGGGGAAGCTTTCTTT.

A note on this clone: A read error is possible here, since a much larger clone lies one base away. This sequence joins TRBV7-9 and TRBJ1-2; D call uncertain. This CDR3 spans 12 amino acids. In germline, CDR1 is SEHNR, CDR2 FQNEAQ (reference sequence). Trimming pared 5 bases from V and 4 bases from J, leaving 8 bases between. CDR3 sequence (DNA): TGTGCCAGCAGCCCGTCAGGCTATGGCTACACCTTC. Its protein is CASSPSGYGYTF.

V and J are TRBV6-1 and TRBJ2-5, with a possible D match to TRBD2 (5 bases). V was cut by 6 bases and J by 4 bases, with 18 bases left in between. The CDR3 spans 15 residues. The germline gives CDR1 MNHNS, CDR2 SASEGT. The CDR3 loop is CASSSTPGSLETQYF. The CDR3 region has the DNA TGTGCCAGCAGCTCGACTCCGGGATCATTAGAGACCCAGTACTTC.

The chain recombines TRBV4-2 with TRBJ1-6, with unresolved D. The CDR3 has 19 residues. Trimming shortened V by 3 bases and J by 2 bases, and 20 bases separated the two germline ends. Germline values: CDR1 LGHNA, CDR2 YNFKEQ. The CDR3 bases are TGTGCCAGCAGCCATTTGAGTAACAGCCAATACACCTATAATTCACCCCTCCACTTT. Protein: CASSHLSNSQYTYNSPLHF.

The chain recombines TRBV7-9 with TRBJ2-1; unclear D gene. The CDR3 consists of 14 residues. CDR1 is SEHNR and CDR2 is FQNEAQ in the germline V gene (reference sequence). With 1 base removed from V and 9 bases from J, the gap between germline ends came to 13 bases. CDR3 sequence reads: CASSLDYSAGEQFF. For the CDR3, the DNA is TGTGCCAGCAGCTTAGACTATTCCGCCGGTGAGCAGTTCTTC.

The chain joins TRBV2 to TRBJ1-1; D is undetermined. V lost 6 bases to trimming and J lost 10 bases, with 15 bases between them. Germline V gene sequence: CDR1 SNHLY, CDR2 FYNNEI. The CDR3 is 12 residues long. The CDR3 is CASSSLPLGAFF. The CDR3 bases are TGTGCCAGCAGCTCACTACCCCTGGGAGCTTTCTTT.

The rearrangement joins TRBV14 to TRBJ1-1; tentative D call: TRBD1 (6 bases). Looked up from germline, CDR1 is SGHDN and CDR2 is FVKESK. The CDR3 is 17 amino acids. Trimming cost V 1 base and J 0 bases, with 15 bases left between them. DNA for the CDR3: TGTGCCAGCAGCCAAGCTCAGGGGCTATTAATGAACACTGAAGCTTTCTTT. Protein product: CASSQAQGLLMNTEAFF.

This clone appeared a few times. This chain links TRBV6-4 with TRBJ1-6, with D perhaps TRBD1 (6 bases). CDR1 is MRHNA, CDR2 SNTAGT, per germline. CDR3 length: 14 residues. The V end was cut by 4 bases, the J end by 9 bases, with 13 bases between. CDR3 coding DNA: TGTGCCAGCAGTGCAGGGGTGATGGGTTCACCCCTCCACTTT. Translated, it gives CASSAGVMGSPLHF.

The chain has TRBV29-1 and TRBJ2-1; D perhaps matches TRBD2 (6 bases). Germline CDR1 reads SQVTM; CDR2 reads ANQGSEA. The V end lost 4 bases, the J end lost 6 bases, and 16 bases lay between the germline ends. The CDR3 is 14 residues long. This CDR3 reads CSVGAEGLLNEQFF. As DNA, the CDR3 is TGCAGCGTTGGAGCGGAGGGCCTACTCAATGAGCAGTTCTTC.

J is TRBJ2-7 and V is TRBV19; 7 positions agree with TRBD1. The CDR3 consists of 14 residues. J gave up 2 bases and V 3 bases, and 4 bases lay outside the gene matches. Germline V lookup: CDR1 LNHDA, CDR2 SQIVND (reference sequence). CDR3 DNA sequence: TGTGCCAGTAGTATGTGGGACAGCGCCTACGAGCAGTACTTC. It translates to CASSMWDSAYEQYF.

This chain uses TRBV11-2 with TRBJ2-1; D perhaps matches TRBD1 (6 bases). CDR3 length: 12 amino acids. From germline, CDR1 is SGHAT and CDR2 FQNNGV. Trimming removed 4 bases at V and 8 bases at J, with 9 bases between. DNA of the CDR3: TGTGCCAGCAGCTCTACAGGGCATGAGCAGTTCTTC. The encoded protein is CASSSTGHEQFF.

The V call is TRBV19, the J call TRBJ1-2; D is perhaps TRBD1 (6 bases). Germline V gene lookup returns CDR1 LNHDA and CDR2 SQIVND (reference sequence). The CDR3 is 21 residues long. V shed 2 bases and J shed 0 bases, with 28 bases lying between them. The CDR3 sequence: CASSIFLRRGTPPLANYGYTF. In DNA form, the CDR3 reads TGTGCCAGTAGTATATTTCTTCGACGAGGGACACCCCCTTTAGCTAACTATGGCTACACCTTC.